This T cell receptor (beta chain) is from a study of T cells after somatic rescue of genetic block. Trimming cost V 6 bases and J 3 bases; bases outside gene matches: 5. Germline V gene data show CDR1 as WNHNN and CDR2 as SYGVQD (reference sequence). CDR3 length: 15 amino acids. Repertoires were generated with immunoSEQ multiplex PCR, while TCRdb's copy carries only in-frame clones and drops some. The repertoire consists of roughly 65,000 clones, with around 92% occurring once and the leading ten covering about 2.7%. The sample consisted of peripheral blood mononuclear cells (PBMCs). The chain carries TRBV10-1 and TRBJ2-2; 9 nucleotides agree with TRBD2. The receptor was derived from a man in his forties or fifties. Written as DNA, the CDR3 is TGCGCCAGCAGGGAGCCTAGCGGGGACACCGGGGAGCTGTTTTTT. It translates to CASREPSGDTGELFF.